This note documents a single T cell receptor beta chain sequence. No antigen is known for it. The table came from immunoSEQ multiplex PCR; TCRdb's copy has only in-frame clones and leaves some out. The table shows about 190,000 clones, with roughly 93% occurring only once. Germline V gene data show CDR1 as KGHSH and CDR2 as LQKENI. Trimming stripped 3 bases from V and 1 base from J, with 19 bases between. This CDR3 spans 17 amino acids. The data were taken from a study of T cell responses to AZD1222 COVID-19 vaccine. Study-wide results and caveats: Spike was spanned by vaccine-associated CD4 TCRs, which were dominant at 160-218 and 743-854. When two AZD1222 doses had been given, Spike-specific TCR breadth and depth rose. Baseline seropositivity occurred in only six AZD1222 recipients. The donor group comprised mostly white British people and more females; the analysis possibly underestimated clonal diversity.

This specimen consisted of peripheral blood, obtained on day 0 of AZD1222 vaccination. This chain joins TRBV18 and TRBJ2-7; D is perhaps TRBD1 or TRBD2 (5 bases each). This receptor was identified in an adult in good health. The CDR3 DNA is TGTGCCAGCTCACCCGGCTGGGACGCGCCCAATTCCTACGAGCAGTACTTC. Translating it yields CASSPGWDAPNSYEQYF.